One and the same sample provided the 22 T cell receptor beta chains below, sequenced in a study of early T cells in non-severe SARS-CoV-2 infection (dated by TCRdb to the early 2020s). The library was made by 5' RACE. The data were produced on a NextSeq 500. The raw public data were reprocessed by TCRdb itself: fastp quality trimming at Q25, MiXCR clonotype calling, in-frame beta chains only. Rows with a matching CDR3 protein are joined into one entry that keeps the most common DNA and genes. The sample table records over 50,000 distinct CDR3 sequences; 14% to 15% of these occur just once. Clones ranked in the top ten supply 9% to 10% of the sample. Material: whole blood, obtained at baseline. All receptors derive from an adult who was a healthcare worker with PCR-confirmed SARS-CoV-2 infection or an uninfected control (not recorded which).

Only a few counts were recorded for this clonotype. This chain joins TRBV28 and TRBJ2-2; 12 bases are shared with TRBD2. The CDR3 is made up of 17 amino acids. V shed 1 base and J 4 bases; nucleotides not matched to a gene: 4. Germline V gene lookup returns CDR1 MDHEN and CDR2 SYDVKM. Here the CDR3 reads CASSLSASGRATGELFF. The CDR3 DNA is TGTGCCAGCAGTTTATCCGCTAGCGGGAGGGCCACCGGGGAGCTGTTTTTT.

The chain has TRBV7-6 and TRBJ1-2; 11 nucleotides line up with TRBD1. J gave up 4 bases and V 5 bases, and 9 bases lay outside the gene matches. Germline CDR1 is SGHVS and CDR2 is FNYEAQ. CDR3 length equals 16 residues. DNA of the CDR3: TGTGCCAGCAGCGACCCAGGGACAGGGGGAAGCTATGGCTACACCTTC. Amino acids: CASSDPGTGGSYGYTF. Full variable domain (outside the CDR3, taken from reference TRBV7-6 and TRBJ1-2): GAGVSQSPRYKVTKRGQDVALRCDPISGHVSLYWYRQALGQGPEFLTYFNYEAQQDKSGLPNDRFSAERPEGSISTLTIQRTEQRDSAMYRCASSDPGTGGSYGYTFGSGTRLTVV.

Only a few counts were recorded for this clonotype. The V gene is TRBV28, the J gene TRBJ2-3, with 8 positions matching TRBD2. The CDR3 has 16 amino acids. V lost 5 bases to trimming and J lost 4 bases; unmatched junction nucleotides: 11. The V gene's germline CDR1 is MDHEN and CDR2 SYDVKM. CDR3 sequence: CASSPWGAGASDTQYF. In DNA form, the CDR3 reads TGTGCCAGCAGTCCCTGGGGAGCGGGAGCGTCAGATACGCAGTATTTT.

In this sample, this clonotype turned up many times. The gene calls are TRBV6-6 and TRBJ1-4; 7 nucleotides align to TRBD1. The CDR3 length is 15 residues. Unmatched junction bases numbered 11, after V lost 5 bases and J lost 8 bases. The germline gives CDR1 MNHNY, CDR2 SVGAGI (reference sequence). CDR3 protein: CASSRRTGGDEKLFF. The CDR3 DNA reads as TGTGCCAGCAGTAGAAGGACAGGAGGGGACGAAAAACTGTTTTTT.

A few counts support this clonotype. The J gene is TRBJ2-3, the V gene TRBV6-4; 7 bases line up with TRBD2. This CDR3 region has 13 residues. V lost 6 bases, J lost 6 bases, and 6 bases stayed unmatched. Germline-derived CDR1 and CDR2 are MRHNA and SNTAGT. CDR3 loop: CASSSTSRDTQYF. CDR3 in DNA: TGTGCCAGCAGCTCGACTAGCAGGGATACGCAGTATTTT.

This clonotype turned up a few times. V and J are TRBV2 and TRBJ2-7; a possible D gene is TRBD1 (5 bases). This CDR3 comprises 14 residues. Germline CDR1 is SNHLY and CDR2 is FYNNEI. V lost 3 bases and J lost 1, with 10 bases in between. The DNA for the CDR3 is TGTGCCAGCAGTGATGGCAGGGCGTCCTACGAGCAGTACTTC. Translating gives CASSDGRASYEQYF.

This clonotype appeared many times. The V and J genes are TRBV10-3 and TRBJ1-1, with D possibly TRBD1 on 5 matching bases. CDR1 is ENHRY, CDR2 SYGVKD, per germline. V shed 6 bases and J shed 8 bases, with 19 bases lying between them. This CDR3 spans 14 amino acids. This CDR3 reads CAIRGEGSPREAFF. DNA for the CDR3: TGTGCCATCAGGGGGGAGGGTTCGCCCAGAGAAGCTTTCTTT.

V and J are TRBV10-1 and TRBJ1-1; no firm D call. The CDR3 runs to 12 residues. Germline assignment: CDR1 WNHNN and CDR2 SYGVQD (reference sequence). Trimming pared 5 bases from V and 2 bases from J, leaving 6 bases between. The CDR3: CASSSGNTEAFF. The CDR3 DNA reads TGCGCCAGCAGTTCGGGTAACACTGAAGCTTTCTTT.

This clonotype was observed at least ten times. The V and J genes are TRBV19 and TRBJ2-2, with D perhaps TRBD2 (6 bases). Trimming took 6 bases from V and 5 from J, leaving 16 bases between them. Per germline, CDR1 LNHDA and CDR2 SQIVND (reference sequence). This CDR3 has 15 residues. The CDR3 sequence is CASRAGREKTGELFF. As DNA, the CDR3 is TGTGCCAGTAGAGCTGGCCGGGAGAAAACCGGGGAGCTGTTTTTT.

The chain uses TRBV2 and TRBJ1-1, with a tentative D call TRBD1 (5 bases). The germline V gene encodes CDR1 SNHLY and CDR2 FYNNEI. V dropped 0 bases and J dropped 4 bases, with 15 bases sitting between them. The CDR3 loop spans 16 amino acids. Written as DNA, the CDR3 is TGTGCCAGCAGTGAAGCGCTTCAGGGCAGATCCACTGAAGCTTTCTTT. It is translated as CASSEALQGRSTEAFF.

The V gene is TRBV9, the J gene TRBJ2-1; D not certain. The CDR3 is 11 amino acids. The germline gives CDR1 SGDLS, CDR2 YYNGEE. Deletions cut 0 bases from V and 8 bases from J, with 3 bases between. The CDR3 protein is CASSVGYEQFF. For the CDR3, the DNA is TGTGCCAGCAGCGTAGGATATGAGCAGTTCTTC.

Turning to this clonotype: The junction departs from the called germline gene at one end, perhaps through a read error. The CDR3 nucleotides are TGTGCCATCAGTTTCCAGGGGGGAGGTAACACTGAAGCTTTCTTT. It translates to CAISFQGGGNTEAFF. J is TRBJ1-1 and V is TRBV28, with 7 bases that match TRBD1. The CDR3 consists of 15 residues. Per the germline V gene, CDR1 is MDHEN and CDR2 is SYDVKM.

This clonotype has more than one count but fewer than ten. CDR3 residues: CSAGGHGETQYF. DNA for the CDR3: TGCAGTGCTGGGGGCCATGGGGAGACCCAGTACTTC. This chain joins TRBV20-1 and TRBJ2-5; D possibly corresponds to TRBD1 (6 bases). V was trimmed by 5 bases and J by 5 bases, leaving 12 bases between them. CDR1 and CDR2 from the germline V gene are DFQATT and SNEGSKA (reference sequence). CDR3 length: 12 amino acids.

This clonotype was observed a few times. The gene calls are TRBV2 and TRBJ2-6; D uncertain. The CDR3 contains 12 residues. In germline, CDR1 is SNHLY, CDR2 FYNNEI. V was clipped by 11 bases and J by 0 bases, with 5 bases between them. CDR3 sequence reads: CASHSGANVLTF. The CDR3 DNA sequence: TGTGCCTCACACTCTGGGGCCAACGTCCTGACTTTC.

This clonotype appeared a few times. The chain links TRBV11-2 to TRBJ2-6; D remains unclear. The ends were cut back, 6 bases at V and 0 bases at J, with 6 bases in the middle. This CDR3 is built from 14 residues. CDR1 is SGHAT and CDR2 is FQNNGV in the germline V gene. This chain's CDR3 is CASRFISGANVLTF. The CDR3 bases are TGTGCCAGCAGGTTTATCTCTGGGGCCAACGTCCTGACTTTC.

This clonotype appeared a few times. The chain carries TRBV28 and TRBJ2-7; a possible D gene is TRBD1 (5 bases). The CDR3 is 16 amino acids. V lost 4 bases to trimming and J lost 2 bases, with 18 bases between them. Germline V CDR1 and CDR2: MDHEN, SYDVKM. Here the CDR3 DNA reads TGTGCCAGCAGTTGGGCTGCAAAGGGGTCTACCTACGAGCAGTACTTC. It translates to CASSWAAKGSTYEQYF. Full variable domain (rest looked up from reference TRBV28 and TRBJ2-7): DVKVTQSSRYLVKRTGEKVFLECVQDMDHENMFWYRQDPGLGLRLIYFSYDVKMKEKGDIPEGYSVSREKKERFSLILESASTNQTSMYLCASSWAAKGSTYEQYFGPGTRLTVT.

V usage is TRBV12-5 and J usage is TRBJ2-1; either TRBD1 or TRBD2 may supply D (5 bases each). The germline V and J ends were trimmed by 7 bases and 7 bases, with 11 bases remaining between them. The CDR3 is made up of 12 amino acids. CDR1 is LGHNT and CDR2 is FRNRAP in the germline V gene. The CDR3 sequence: CASDGTENEQFF. For the CDR3, the DNA is TGTGCTAGTGACGGGACGGAGAATGAGCAGTTCTTC.

The genes are TRBV7-9 and TRBJ2-3; maybe TRBD2 (7 bases). Germline assignment: CDR1 SEHNR and CDR2 FQNEAQ (reference sequence). Trimming pared 4 bases from V and 3 bases from J, leaving 14 bases between. The length of the CDR3 is 15 residues. The CDR3 loop reads CASSSLRGGTDTQYF. The CDR3 nucleotides read TGTGCCAGCAGCTCTCTGAGGGGGGGAACAGATACGCAGTATTTT.

This clonotype was seen only a few times. The J gene is TRBJ2-5, the V gene TRBV20-1, with 8 bases that match TRBD2. From germline, CDR1 is DFQATT and CDR2 SNEGSKA (reference sequence). Trimming at V came to 6 bases and at J to 5 bases, leaving 8 bases not matched to a gene. The CDR3 runs to 13 residues. The DNA of the CDR3 is TGCAGTGCCATACTAGCGGAGGAGGAGACCCAGTACTTC. Translating gives CSAILAEEETQYF.

The chain joins TRBV7-2 to TRBJ1-4, with D maybe TRBD1 (5 bases). Germline CDR1 SGHTA, CDR2 FQGNSA. The ends were cut back, 2 bases at V and 8 bases at J, with 9 bases in the middle. The CDR3 loop spans 13 amino acids. The CDR3 loop is CASSLLRTEKLFF. CDR3 DNA sequence: TGTGCCAGCAGCTTACTACGGACAGAAAAACTGTTTTTT.

This sequence joins TRBV6-1 and TRBJ1-2; D perhaps matches TRBD1 (6 bases). The CDR3 covers 16 residues. CDR1 is MNHNS, CDR2 SASEGT, per germline. Trimming took off 7 bases at V and 3 bases at J, with 21 bases between the two ends. CDR3 DNA sequence: TGTGCCAGCATAGGGGGGGTTCCGGACATCTACTATGGCTACACCTTC. It specifies CASIGGVPDIYYGYTF.

This clonotype showed up just a few times. The J gene is TRBJ2-7, the V gene TRBV7-9; the match to TRBD1 covers 7 bases. The CDR3 totals 15 residues. Germline V gives CDR1 SEHNR, CDR2 FQNEAQ (reference sequence). The trim removed 3 bases at V and 0 bases at J, leaving 5 bases unmatched. The CDR3, as DNA: TGTGCCAGCAGCTTCAGCTGGGACAGCTCCTACGAGCAGTACTTC. Residues: CASSFSWDSSYEQYF.